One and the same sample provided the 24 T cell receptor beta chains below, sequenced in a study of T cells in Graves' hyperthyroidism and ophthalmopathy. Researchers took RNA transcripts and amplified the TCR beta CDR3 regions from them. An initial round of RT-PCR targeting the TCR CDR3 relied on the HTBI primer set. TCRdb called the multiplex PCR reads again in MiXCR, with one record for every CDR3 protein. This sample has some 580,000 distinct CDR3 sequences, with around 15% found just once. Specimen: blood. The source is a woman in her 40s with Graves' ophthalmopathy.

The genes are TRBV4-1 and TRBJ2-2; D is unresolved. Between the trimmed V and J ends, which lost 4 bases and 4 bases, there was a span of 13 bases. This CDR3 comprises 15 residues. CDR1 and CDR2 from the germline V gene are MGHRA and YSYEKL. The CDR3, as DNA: TGCGCCAGCAGCCCCCGGACCCACCGCACCGGGGAGCTGTTTTTT. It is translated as CASSPRTHRTGELFF.

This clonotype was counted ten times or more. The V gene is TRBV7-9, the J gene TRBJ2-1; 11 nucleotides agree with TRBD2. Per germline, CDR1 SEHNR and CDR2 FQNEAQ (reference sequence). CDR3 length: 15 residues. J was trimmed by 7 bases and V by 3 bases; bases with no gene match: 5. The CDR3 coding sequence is TGTGCCAGCAGCTTTAGCGGGGGGGCCGGGAATGAGCAGTTCTTC. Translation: CASSFSGGAGNEQFF.

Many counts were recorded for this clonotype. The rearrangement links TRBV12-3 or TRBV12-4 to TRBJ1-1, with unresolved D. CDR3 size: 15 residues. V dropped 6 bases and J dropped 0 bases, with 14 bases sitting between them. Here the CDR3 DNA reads TGTGCCAGCAGCTCATCAACAAAAATGAACACTGAAGCTTTCTTT. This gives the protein CASSSSTKMNTEAFF.

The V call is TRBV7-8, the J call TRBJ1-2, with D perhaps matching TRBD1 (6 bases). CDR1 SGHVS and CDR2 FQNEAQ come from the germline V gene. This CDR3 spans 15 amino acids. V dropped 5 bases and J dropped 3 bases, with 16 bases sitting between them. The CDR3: CASSGRNREDYGYTF. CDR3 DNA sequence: TGTGCCAGCAGCGGAAGAAACAGGGAGGACTATGGCTACACCTTC.

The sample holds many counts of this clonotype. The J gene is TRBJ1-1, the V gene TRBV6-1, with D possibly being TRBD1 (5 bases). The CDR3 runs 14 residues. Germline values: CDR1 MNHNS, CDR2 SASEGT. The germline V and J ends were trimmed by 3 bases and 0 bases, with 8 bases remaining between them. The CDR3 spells CASSEKGMNTEAFF. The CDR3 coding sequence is TGTGCCAGCAGTGAGAAGGGGATGAACACTGAAGCTTTCTTT.

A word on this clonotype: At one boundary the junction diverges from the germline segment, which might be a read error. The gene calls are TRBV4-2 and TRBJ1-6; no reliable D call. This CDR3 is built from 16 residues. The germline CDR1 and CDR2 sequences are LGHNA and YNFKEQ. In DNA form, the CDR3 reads TGTGCCATCAGCCAAGAATGGACCGCGGGGAATTCACCCCTCCACTTT. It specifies CAISQEWTAGNSPLHF.

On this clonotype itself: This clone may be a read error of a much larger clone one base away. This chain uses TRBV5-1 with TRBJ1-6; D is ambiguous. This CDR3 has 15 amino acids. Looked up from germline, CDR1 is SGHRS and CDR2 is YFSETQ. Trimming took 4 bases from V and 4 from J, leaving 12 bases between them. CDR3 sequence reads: CASSPESPYNSPLHF. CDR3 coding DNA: TGCGCCAGCAGCCCGGAGTCGCCTTATAATTCACCCCTCCACTTT.

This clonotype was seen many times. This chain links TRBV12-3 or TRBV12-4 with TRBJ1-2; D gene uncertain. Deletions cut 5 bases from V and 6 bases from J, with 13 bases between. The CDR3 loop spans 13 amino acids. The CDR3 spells CASSHRLTDGYTF. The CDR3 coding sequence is TGTGCCAGCAGTCACCGGTTAACGGATGGCTACACCTTC.

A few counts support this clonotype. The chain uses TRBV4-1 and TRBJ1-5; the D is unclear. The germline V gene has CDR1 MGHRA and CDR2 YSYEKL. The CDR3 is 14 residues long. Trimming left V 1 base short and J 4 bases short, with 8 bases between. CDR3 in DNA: TGCGCCAGCAGCCAAGTAGGGATTAATCAGCCCCAGCATTTT. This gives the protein CASSQVGINQPQHF.

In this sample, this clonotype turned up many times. The CDR3 loop is CASSYTSGKYNEQFF. CDR3 nucleotide sequence: TGTGCCAGCAGTTACACCAGCGGGAAATACAATGAGCAGTTCTTC. The chain has TRBV6-2 or TRBV6-3 and TRBJ2-1; 7 bases are shared with TRBD2. With 2 bases clipped from V and 4 bases from J, the junction kept 5 bases outside the gene matches. Germline values: CDR1 MNHEY, CDR2 SVGEGT. CDR3 size: 15 residues.

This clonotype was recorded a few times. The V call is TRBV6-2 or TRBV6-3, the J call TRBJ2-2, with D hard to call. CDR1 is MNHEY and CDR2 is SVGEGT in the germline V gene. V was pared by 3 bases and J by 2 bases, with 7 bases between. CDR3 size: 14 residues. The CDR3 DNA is TGTGCCAGCAGTTATGACGGTAACACCGGGGAGCTGTTTTTT. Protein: CASSYDGNTGELFF.

The CDR3 nucleotides are TGTGCCAGCAGTTTATCTGAGGTCCCTGAGCAGTTCTTC. The encoded protein is CASSLSEVPEQFF. The rearrangement links TRBV28 to TRBJ2-1; no definite D call. The V and J ends lost 1 base and 9 bases respectively, with 10 bases between them. From germline, CDR1 is MDHEN and CDR2 SYDVKM. The CDR3 spans 13 residues.

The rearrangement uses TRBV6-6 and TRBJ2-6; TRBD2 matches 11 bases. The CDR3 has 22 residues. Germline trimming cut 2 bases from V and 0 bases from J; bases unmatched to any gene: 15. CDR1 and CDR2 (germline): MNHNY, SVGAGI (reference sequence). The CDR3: CASSYPTIAGGISISGANVLTF. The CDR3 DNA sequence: TGTGCCAGCAGTTACCCGACCATAGCGGGGGGGATCTCTATCTCTGGGGCCAACGTCCTGACTTTC.

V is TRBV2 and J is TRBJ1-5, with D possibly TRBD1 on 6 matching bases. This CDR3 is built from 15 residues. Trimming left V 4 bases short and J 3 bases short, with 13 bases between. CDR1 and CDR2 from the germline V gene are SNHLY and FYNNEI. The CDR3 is CASSVEGGYNQPQHF. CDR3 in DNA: TGTGCCAGCAGTGTTGAAGGGGGATACAATCAGCCCCAGCATTTT.

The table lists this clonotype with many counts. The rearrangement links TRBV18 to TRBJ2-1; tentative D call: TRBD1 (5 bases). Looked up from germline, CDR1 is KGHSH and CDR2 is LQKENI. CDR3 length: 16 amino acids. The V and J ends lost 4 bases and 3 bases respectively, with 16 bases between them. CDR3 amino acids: CASSLTDKAYYNEQFF. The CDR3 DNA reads TGTGCCAGCTCACTAACGGACAAAGCATACTACAATGAGCAGTTCTTC.

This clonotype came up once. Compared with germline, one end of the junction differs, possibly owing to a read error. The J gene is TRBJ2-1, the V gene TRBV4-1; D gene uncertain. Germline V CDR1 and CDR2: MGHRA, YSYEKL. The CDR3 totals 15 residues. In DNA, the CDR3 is TGCGCCAGCAGCCAAGATACTTACTCCTACAATGAGCAGCTCTTC. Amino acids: CASSQDTYSYNEQLF.

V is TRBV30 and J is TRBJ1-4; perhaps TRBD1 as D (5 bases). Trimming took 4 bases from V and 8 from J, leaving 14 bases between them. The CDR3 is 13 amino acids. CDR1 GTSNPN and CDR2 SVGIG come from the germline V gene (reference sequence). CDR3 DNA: TGTGCCTGGAACCCGGGGCTGGGGGAAAAACTGTTTTTT. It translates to CAWNPGLGEKLFF. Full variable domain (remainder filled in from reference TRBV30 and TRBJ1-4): SQTIHQWPATLVQPVGSPLSLECTVEGTSNPNLYWYRQAAGRGLQLLFYSVGIGQISSEVPQNLSASRPQDRQFILSSKKLLLSDSGFYLCAWNPGLGEKLFFGSGTQLSVL.

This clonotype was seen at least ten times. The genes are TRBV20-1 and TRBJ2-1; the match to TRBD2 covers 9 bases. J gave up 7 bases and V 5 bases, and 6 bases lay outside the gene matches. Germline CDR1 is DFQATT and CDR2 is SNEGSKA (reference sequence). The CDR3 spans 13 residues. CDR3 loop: CSAQPGLANEQFF. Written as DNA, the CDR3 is TGCAGTGCTCAACCGGGACTAGCAAATGAGCAGTTCTTC.

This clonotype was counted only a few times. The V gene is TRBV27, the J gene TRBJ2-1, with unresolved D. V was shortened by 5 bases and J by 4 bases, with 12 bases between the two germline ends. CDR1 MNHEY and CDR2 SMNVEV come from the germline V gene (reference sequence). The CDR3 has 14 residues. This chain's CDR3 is CASSIHPGYNEQFF. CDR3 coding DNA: TGTGCCAGCAGTATCCATCCAGGTTACAATGAGCAGTTCTTC.

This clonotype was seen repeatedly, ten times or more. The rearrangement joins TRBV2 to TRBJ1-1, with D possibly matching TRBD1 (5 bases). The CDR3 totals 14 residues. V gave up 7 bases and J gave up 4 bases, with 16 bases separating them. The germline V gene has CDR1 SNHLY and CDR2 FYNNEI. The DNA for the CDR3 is TGTGCCAGCACCGGCCATGGGGGTGTCACTGAAGCTTTCTTT. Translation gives CASTGHGGVTEAFF.

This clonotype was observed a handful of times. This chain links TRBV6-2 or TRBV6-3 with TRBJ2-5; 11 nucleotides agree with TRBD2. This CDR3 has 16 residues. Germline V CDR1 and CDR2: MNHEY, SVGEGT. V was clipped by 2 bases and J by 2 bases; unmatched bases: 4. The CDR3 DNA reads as TGTGCCAGCAGTTACGCGGGACTAGCGGCACAAGAGACCCAGTACTTC. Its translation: CASSYAGLAAQETQYF.

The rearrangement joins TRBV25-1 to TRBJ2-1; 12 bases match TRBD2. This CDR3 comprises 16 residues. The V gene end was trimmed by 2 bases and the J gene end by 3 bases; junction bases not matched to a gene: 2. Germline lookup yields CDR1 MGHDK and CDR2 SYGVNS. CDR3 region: CASSEPGLAGYNEQFF. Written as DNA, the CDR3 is TGTGCCAGCAGTGAACCGGGACTAGCGGGCTACAATGAGCAGTTCTTC.

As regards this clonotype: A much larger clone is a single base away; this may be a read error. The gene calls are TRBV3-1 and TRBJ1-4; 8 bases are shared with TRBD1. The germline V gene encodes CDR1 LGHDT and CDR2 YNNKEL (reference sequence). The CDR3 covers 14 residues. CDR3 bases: TGTGCCAGCAGCCGCCGACAGGGGTCTGAAAAACTGGTTTTT. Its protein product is CASSRRQGSEKLVF.

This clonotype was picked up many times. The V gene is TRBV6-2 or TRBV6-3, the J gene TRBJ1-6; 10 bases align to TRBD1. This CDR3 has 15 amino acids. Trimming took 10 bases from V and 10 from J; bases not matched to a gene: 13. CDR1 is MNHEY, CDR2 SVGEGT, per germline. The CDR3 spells CATRKGTGEDSPLHF. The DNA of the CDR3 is TGTGCCACCAGAAAAGGGACAGGGGAAGACTCACCCCTCCACTTT.